A single sample gave rise to the 11 T cell receptor beta chains below, sequenced in a study of shared clonotypes between healthy human individuals. TCRdb's table, derived via immunoSEQ multiplex PCR, lists solely in-frame clones and lacks some. The data show about 2.1 million clones, 90% to 95% seen once. Naive CD8 populations comprised CD45RO-negative cells positively selected for CCR7, excluding terminally differentiated effector memory CD45RA+ cells. Sequencing input: naive CD8+ T cells from PBMCs. The receptors come from a man aged 18 to 29 in good health. Some clones in this sample may be carry-over from other donors' samples.

Worth noting for this clone: The junction differs from germline at one of its ends, possibly a read error. The V call is TRBV18, the J call TRBJ2-5, with D possibly being TRBD1 or TRBD2 (5 bases each). The germline gives CDR1 KGHSH, CDR2 LQKENI. The CDR3 consists of 18 residues. The CDR3 here is CASSTPNGTPLPYETQYF. The CDR3 coding sequence is TGTGCCAGCTCAACACCTAATGGGACCCCATTACCTTATGAGACCCAGTACTTC.

Only one count was recorded for this clone. V and J are TRBV7-9 and TRBJ2-5, with D tentatively TRBD2 (5 bases). Trimming shortened V by 5 bases and J by 5 bases, and 15 bases separated the two germline ends. Germline assignment: CDR1 SEHNR and CDR2 FQNEAQ (reference sequence). The CDR3 consists of 14 residues. CDR3 DNA sequence: TGTGCCAGCAGCCCCCCCCGAGGGAGCGAGACCCAGTACTTC. Protein product: CASSPPRGSETQYF.

V usage is TRBV11-3 and J usage is TRBJ2-1; maybe TRBD1 (5 bases). This CDR3 spans 12 amino acids. V was pared by 5 bases and J by 10 bases, with 12 bases between. CDR1 is SGHNT, CDR2 YENEEA, per germline. DNA of the CDR3: TGTGCCAGCAGCGACAGAGGCCGGGAGCAGTTCTTC. Amino acids: CASSDRGREQFF.

The rearrangement uses TRBV29-1 and TRBJ2-7, with TRBD2 identical over 11 bases. Per the germline V gene, CDR1 is SQVTM and CDR2 is ANQGSEA. This CDR3 contains 14 residues. Trimming cost V 6 bases and J 7 bases; bases outside gene matches: 11. The CDR3 bases are TGCAGCGTCTGGGGGACTAGCGGCGAAAGGGAGCAGTACTTC. Its translation is CSVWGTSGEREQYF.

Comment on this clone: Other DNA sequences in this specimen translate into the identical CDR3. The chain links TRBV13 to TRBJ1-4; D is uncertain. V was pared by 1 base and J by 0 bases, with 6 bases between. The germline V gene encodes CDR1 PRHDT and CDR2 FYEKMQ (reference sequence). The CDR3 totals 15 residues. The CDR3: CASSLAGATNEKLFF. Written as DNA, the CDR3 is TGTGCCAGCAGCTTAGCGGGTGCAACTAATGAAAAACTGTTTTTT.

The J gene is TRBJ2-7, the V gene TRBV4-1, with D unclear. The V end was cut by 0 bases, the J end by 5 bases, with 11 bases between. CDR3 size: 14 residues. Germline V lookup: CDR1 MGHRA, CDR2 YSYEKL. CDR3 sequence: CASSQDSGVNEQYF. The CDR3 bases are TGCGCCAGCAGCCAAGATTCAGGAGTCAACGAGCAGTACTTC.

The rearrangement uses TRBV11-2 and TRBJ2-7; D is ambiguous. CDR1 is SGHAT and CDR2 is FQNNGV in the germline V gene. Trimming took 5 bases from V and 4 from J, leaving 3 bases between them. CDR3 length: 10 amino acids. The CDR3 loop is CASSMYEQYF. CDR3 DNA: TGTGCCAGCAGCATGTACGAGCAGTACTTC.

The chain is built from TRBV28 and TRBJ2-7; TRBD2 matches 12 bases. The CDR3 contains 16 residues. The germline V gene encodes CDR1 MDHEN and CDR2 SYDVKM. V trimming: 5 bases; J trimming: 2 bases; junction bases outside the gene matches: 7. The CDR3 reads CASSTRTSGTAYEQYF. The CDR3 DNA reads TGTGCCAGCAGTACCCGGACTAGCGGGACGGCCTACGAGCAGTACTTC.

The chain employs TRBV30 and TRBJ1-5; D not certain. Trimming left V 4 bases short and J 3 bases short, with 13 bases between. The CDR3 covers 14 residues. Germline V CDR1 and CDR2: GTSNPN, SVGIG (reference sequence). The CDR3 spells CAWNEERLNQPQHF. CDR3 DNA sequence: TGTGCCTGGAATGAAGAACGACTCAATCAGCCCCAGCATTTT. Variable domain in full (rest from reference TRBV30 and TRBJ1-5): SQTIHQWPATLVQPVGSPLSLECTVEGTSNPNLYWYRQAAGRGLQLLFYSVGIGQISSEVPQNLSASRPQDRQFILSSKKLLLSDSGFYLCAWNEERLNQPQHFGDGTRLSIL.

The rearrangement uses TRBV10-3 and TRBJ2-7; TRBD1 agrees at 8 bases. J lost 7 bases, V lost 3 bases, and 5 bases had no gene match. CDR1 is ENHRY, CDR2 SYGVKD, per germline. The CDR3 runs to 13 residues. The CDR3 bases are TGTGCCATCAGTGACGGACAGGGAAGAGAGCAGTACTTC. Protein: CAISDGQGREQYF.

This clone was seen a few times. This chain links TRBV6-1 with TRBJ1-1, with D unresolved. The CDR3 has 15 residues. Deletions cut 0 bases from V and 0 bases from J, with 8 bases between. In germline, CDR1 is MNHNS, CDR2 SASEGT. CDR3 protein: CASSEARKLNTEAFF. Written as DNA, the CDR3 is TGTGCCAGCAGTGAAGCGCGCAAGCTGAACACTGAAGCTTTCTTT.